The TCR beta chain under discussion was sequenced for a study of blood T cell repertoires in COVID-19. The repertoire was sequenced with immunoSEQ multiplex PCR; TCRdb's copy has only in-frame clones and lacks some. The table lists over 150,000 clones, roughly 85% of them singletons. Concerning this clone: An end of the junction does not agree with germline; a read error may underlie this. Different DNA sequences within this sample yield the same CDR3.

This TCR derives from a woman in her fifties or sixties with COVID-19, enrolled during active disease. Sequenced: peripheral blood.

The CDR3 DNA follows: TGCGCCAGCACGGACGGACAACCCAAAAACATTCAGTACTTC. This translates into CASTDGQPKNIQYF. The rearrangement uses TRBV6-5 and TRBJ2-4, with D perhaps matching TRBD1 (5 bases). Looked up from germline, CDR1 is MNHEY and CDR2 is SVGAGI. The CDR3 spans 14 residues.